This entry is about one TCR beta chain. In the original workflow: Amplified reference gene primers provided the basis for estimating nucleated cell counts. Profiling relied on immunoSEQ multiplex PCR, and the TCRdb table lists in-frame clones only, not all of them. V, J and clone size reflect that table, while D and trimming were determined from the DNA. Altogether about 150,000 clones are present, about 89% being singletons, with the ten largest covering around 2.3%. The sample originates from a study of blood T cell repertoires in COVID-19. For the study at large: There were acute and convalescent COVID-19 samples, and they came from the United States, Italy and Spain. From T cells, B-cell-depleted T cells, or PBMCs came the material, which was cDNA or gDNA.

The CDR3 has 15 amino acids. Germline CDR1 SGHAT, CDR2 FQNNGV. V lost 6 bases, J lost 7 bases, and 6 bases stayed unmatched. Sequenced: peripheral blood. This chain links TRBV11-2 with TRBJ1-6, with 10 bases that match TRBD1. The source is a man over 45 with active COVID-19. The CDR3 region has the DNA TGTGCCAGCAGGAGCGGGACAGGGGAGAATTCACCCCTCCACTTT. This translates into CASRSGTGENSPLHF.